This T cell receptor beta chain derives from a study of T cells in Graves' hyperthyroidism and ophthalmopathy. Overall study context: Prior to any treatment, at the point of initial diagnosis, peripheral blood was collected. Study results and caveats: With a median lead of approximately 6 months before onset, the model predicted ophthalmopathy. Blood samples included most of the expanded thyroid clonotypes exceeding 0.001.

When ophthalmopathy did not progress within 18 months, Graves' hyperthyroidism was considered stable. Remarks on this clonotype: Its antigen is currently unknown.

Germline CDR1 is SGHTA and CDR2 is FQGNSA. J gave up 5 bases and V 5 bases, and 26 bases lay outside the gene matches. This CDR3 spans 20 amino acids. TCR beta CDR3 sequences were amplified from RNA transcripts. The HTBI set primed first-round TCR CDR3 RT-PCR. TCRdb re-analysed the multiplex PCR reads in MiXCR, keeping a single row per CDR3 protein. The sample holds around 340,000 distinct CDR3 sequences, around 17% seen once. This chain links TRBV7-2 with TRBJ2-7; TRBD2 aligns across 8 bases. The material sequenced was blood. The sequence came from a man aged 30 to 39 with Graves' hyperthyroidism. CDR3 sequence reads: CASSAGGGAGDLKGENEQYF. CDR3 sequence (DNA): TGTGCCAGCAGCGCCGGGGGGGGAGCGGGAGATCTCAAGGGAGAAAACGAGCAGTACTTC.